Listed here is a single TCR beta chain. The antigen remains unidentified. This record comes from a study of a mutant IDH1 vaccine in newly diagnosed glioma. The overall study: Beforehand, treatment had been radiotherapy, temozolomide, or both; the majority received both.

The time point denotes: week 23, last vaccination. Each dose of the vaccine consisted of 300 ug of mutant IDH1 20-mer peptide, with topical imiquimod. Study outcomes and limitations: Among all patients, vaccine-induced immune responses occurred in roughly 95%.

This CDR3 spans 15 amino acids. The V end was cut by 3 bases, the J end by 2 bases, with 11 bases between. Per the germline V gene, CDR1 is LNHDA and CDR2 is SQIVND (reference sequence). Clones were read by immunoSEQ multiplex PCR, and TCRdb kept only the in-frame ones, dropping some. The profile shows approximately 62,000 clones, 70% to 90% of them singletons. The material was PBMCs, obtained from a glioma patient whose treatment included an IDH1 peptide vaccine. The gene calls are TRBV19 and TRBJ1-5; no definite D call. The clonotype was recovered from a man aged 25 to 40 with glioma. The CDR3 DNA reads as TGTGCCAGTAGTATTGTTGGTATGGGCAATCAGCCCCAGCATTTT. It codes for CASSIVGMGNQPQHF.